Presented here are 16 T cell receptor beta chains from one specimen sequenced in a study of T cell responses to AZD1222 COVID-19 vaccine (dated by TCRdb to the early 2020s). Libraries were prepared through the immunoSEQ multiplex PCR assay. In its TCRdb copy, this immuneACCESS table keeps in-frame sequences only and misses some clones. Where compared with another copy, unresolved V genes explain less than half of these, and the others have no known cause. In this sample the table shows over 95,000 clones, around nine tenths of which occur a single time. The ten most abundant clones make up roughly 2.7% of the sample. The time point tag for this specimen amounts to: baseline before first vaccination. Sequenced material: peripheral blood, taken on day 0 of AZD1222 vaccination. The origin of the receptors is an adult in good health.

The chain employs TRBV7-2 and TRBJ1-5; D is uncertain. The V and J ends lost 3 bases and 7 bases respectively, with 16 bases between them. Per the germline V gene, CDR1 is SGHTA and CDR2 is FQGNSA. The CDR3 has 15 residues. CDR3: CASSFTTVVGQPQHF. CDR3 nucleotide sequence: TGTGCCAGCAGCTTTACGACGGTCGTCGGGCAGCCCCAGCATTTT.

The chain recombines TRBV20-1 with TRBJ1-5, with TRBD1 as a possible D gene (6 bases). The germline V and J ends were trimmed by 3 bases and 0 bases, with 15 bases remaining between them. Germline assignment: CDR1 DFQATT and CDR2 SNEGSKA (reference sequence). This CDR3 region has 16 residues. The CDR3 nucleotides are TGCAGTGCTAGTGGGGGCGGACCCTATAGCAATCAGCCCCAGCATTTT. Amino acid sequence: CSASGGGPYSNQPQHF.

The chain recombines TRBV19 with TRBJ2-2; TRBD2 might be the D (5 bases). Trimming took off 1 base at V and 2 bases at J, with 20 bases between the two ends. Germline assignment: CDR1 LNHDA and CDR2 SQIVND (reference sequence). The CDR3 is 19 amino acids. The CDR3 is CASSIVFRGSLINTGELFF. CDR3 nucleotide sequence: TGTGCCAGTAGTATAGTTTTTCGAGGGAGCTTGATTAACACCGGGGAGCTGTTTTTT.

This chain links TRBV7-2 with TRBJ2-7; a weak D match, TRBD2 (5 bases). Trimming took 1 base from V and 3 from J, leaving 7 bases between them. CDR1 is SGHTA, CDR2 FQGNSA, per germline. This CDR3 has 13 amino acids. In DNA, the CDR3 is TGTGCCAGCAGCTTAGAAGCGGACTACGAGCAGTACTTC. As protein: CASSLEADYEQYF. Looking up the rest from reference TRBV7-2 and TRBJ2-7 gives the full variable domain: GAGVSQSPSNKVTEKGKDVELRCDPISGHTALYWYRQSLGQGLEFLIYFQGNSAPDKSGLPSDRFSAERTGGSVSTLTIQRTQQEDSAVYLCASSLEADYEQYFGPGTRLTVT.

CDR3 loop: CASSIWRGQQPQHF. CDR3 coding DNA: TGTGCCAGTAGTATATGGAGGGGGCAACAGCCCCAGCATTTT. The rearrangement links TRBV19 to TRBJ1-5; 7 nucleotides line up with TRBD1. Germline trimming cut 2 bases from V and 7 bases from J; bases unmatched to any gene: 5. Germline assignment: CDR1 LNHDA and CDR2 SQIVND (reference sequence). This CDR3 is built from 14 residues.

This rearrangement joins TRBV19 to TRBJ1-4, with D maybe TRBD1 (5 bases). Germline loops: CDR1 LNHDA, CDR2 SQIVND (reference sequence). Trimming took off 5 bases at V and 9 bases at J, with 16 bases between the two ends. This CDR3 has 14 residues. CDR3 sequence: CASSVTAGMQKLFF. The DNA for the CDR3 is TGTGCCAGTAGTGTCACTGCAGGGATGCAAAAACTGTTTTTT.

The chain combines TRBV7-9 with TRBJ1-6, with 10 nucleotides matching TRBD1. CDR1 and CDR2 (germline): SEHNR, FQNEAQ (reference sequence). The CDR3 contains 18 residues. V gave up 6 bases and J gave up 1 base; unmatched junction bases: 9. For the CDR3, the DNA is TGTGCCAGCAGACCCGGGACAGGGGTGTCGTCCTATAATTCACCCCTCCACTTT. Encoded protein: CASRPGTGVSSYNSPLHF.

CDR3 nucleotides: TGTGCCAGCAGCTTGGGCACTAACTATGGCTACACCTTC. Translated: CASSLGTNYGYTF. The rearrangement joins TRBV5-4 to TRBJ1-2; no clear D gene. Germline assignment: CDR1 SGHNT and CDR2 YYREEE (reference sequence). V was pared by 0 bases and J by 0 bases, with 3 bases between. This CDR3 comprises 13 residues.

The chain recombines TRBV5-6 with TRBJ2-7; D unresolved. This CDR3 contains 13 residues. The germline V gene encodes CDR1 SGHDT and CDR2 YYEEEE. V was clipped by 4 bases and J by 2 bases, with 10 bases between them. The CDR3 coding sequence is TGTGCCAGCAGCCCTTATGACCCCTACGAGCAGTACTTC. This sequence encodes CASSPYDPYEQYF.

The chain is built from TRBV27 and TRBJ1-4, with 10 bases fitting TRBD1. V was clipped by 9 bases and J by 2 bases; unmatched bases: 6. The CDR3 runs to 15 residues. The germline V gene encodes CDR1 MNHEY and CDR2 SMNVEV (reference sequence). CDR3 amino acids: CASKTGGITNEKLFF. The CDR3 DNA is TGTGCCAGTAAGACAGGGGGCATCACTAATGAAAAACTGTTTTTT. The full variable domain, in which reference TRBV27 and TRBJ1-4 provide the parts outside the CDR3, is EAQVTQNPRYLITVTGKKLTVTCSQNMNHEYMSWYRQDPGLGLRQIYYSMNVEVTDKGDVPEGYKVSRKEKRNFPLILESPSPNQTSLYFCASKTGGITNEKLFFGSGTQLSVL.

This clone was counted a single time. The V call is TRBV7-2, the J call TRBJ1-6; unclear D gene. This CDR3 contains 15 residues. The germline gives CDR1 SGHTA, CDR2 FQGNSA. Trimming left V 2 bases short and J 6 bases short, with 11 bases between. The CDR3 is CASSLYKGGNSPLHF. CDR3 coding DNA: TGTGCCAGCAGCTTATATAAGGGCGGTAATTCACCCCTCCACTTT.

This chain connects TRBV7-9 to TRBJ1-2; a weak D match, TRBD1 (5 bases). Trimming shortened V by 1 base and J by 2 bases, and 11 bases separated the two germline ends. There are 15 residues in the CDR3. Germline CDR1 reads SEHNR; CDR2 reads FQNEAQ (reference sequence). CDR3 residues: CASSLGDAGNYGYTF. The CDR3 coding sequence is TGTGCCAGCAGCTTAGGGGACGCGGGGAACTATGGCTACACCTTC.

Concerning this clone itself: This sample also contains other DNA sequences that code for the same CDR3. V gene TRBV19 combines with J gene TRBJ1-1; D is unclear. With 6 bases removed from V and 1 base from J, the gap between germline ends came to 3 bases. The length of the CDR3 is 11 residues. The germline V gene has CDR1 LNHDA and CDR2 SQIVND (reference sequence). This chain's CDR3 is CASRTNTEAFF. DNA for the CDR3: TGTGCCAGTAGAACGAACACTGAAGCTTTCTTT.

The gene calls are TRBV5-1 and TRBJ2-2; D tentatively fits TRBD1 or TRBD2 (5 bases each). The germline V and J ends were trimmed by 4 bases and 3 bases, with 16 bases remaining between them. Germline CDR1 and CDR2: SGHRS and YFSETQ. The CDR3 is 16 amino acids. CDR3 DNA sequence: TGCGCCAGCAGCCAGTTGGGGACGAGGGACACCGGGGAGCTGTTTTTT. It is translated as CASSQLGTRDTGELFF.

The gene calls are TRBV7-3 and TRBJ2-1; perhaps D is TRBD1 or TRBD2 (6 bases each). Trimming pared 4 bases from V and 3 bases from J, leaving 16 bases between. The CDR3 has 16 residues. Germline V gives CDR1 SGHTA, CDR2 FQGTGA. CDR3 region: CASSSGVTGYYNEQFF. CDR3 sequence (DNA): TGTGCCAGCAGCTCGGGGGTAACAGGGTACTACAATGAGCAGTTCTTC.

In its sample, this clone was seen a few times. This sequence joins TRBV28 and TRBJ2-7, with 7 bases identical to TRBD2. V lost 2 bases, J lost 0 bases, and 4 bases stayed unmatched. Per germline, CDR1 MDHEN and CDR2 SYDVKM. The CDR3 is 15 residues long. The CDR3 DNA is TGTGCCAGCAGTTTACGGGGGGTTAGCTCCTACGAGCAGTACTTC. Protein product: CASSLRGVSSYEQYF.